This TCR beta chain was captured in a study of beta chain features in type 1 diabetes. Study-level findings and limits: Sequencing used cDNA, and cells with high TCR expression could therefore be over-represented. All four CD4+ subsets from Type 1 diabetes patients carried moderately but significantly shorter TCRB CDR3s. Diminished insertions and augmented deletions at VDJ junctions characterized type 1 diabetes patients. The naive, central memory and Treg TCRB repertoires of patients appeared to be more similar to one another than those of healthy donors.

On this clone itself: Its antigen is unidentified.

Expressed TCRB transcripts were sequenced because the isolated RNA had all been reverse transcribed beforehand. The table came from immunoSEQ multiplex PCR; TCRdb's copy has only in-frame clones and leaves some out. The sample yields about 650,000 clones, roughly 12% seen once. Populations isolated by sorting all had purity greater than 95%. Trimming took off 5 bases at V and 1 base at J, with 8 bases between the two ends. The CDR3 extends over 13 amino acids. CDR1 and CDR2 from the germline V gene are SGHVS and FQNEAQ. The TCR sequence derives from a man aged 30 to 39 with type 1 diabetes. The sample was naive CD4+ T cells from blood. The chain employs TRBV7-8 and TRBJ1-1; unclear D gene. The CDR3 sequence is CASSQDQNTEAFF. CDR3 DNA: TGTGCCAGCAGCCAGGACCAGAACACTGAAGCTTTCTTT.